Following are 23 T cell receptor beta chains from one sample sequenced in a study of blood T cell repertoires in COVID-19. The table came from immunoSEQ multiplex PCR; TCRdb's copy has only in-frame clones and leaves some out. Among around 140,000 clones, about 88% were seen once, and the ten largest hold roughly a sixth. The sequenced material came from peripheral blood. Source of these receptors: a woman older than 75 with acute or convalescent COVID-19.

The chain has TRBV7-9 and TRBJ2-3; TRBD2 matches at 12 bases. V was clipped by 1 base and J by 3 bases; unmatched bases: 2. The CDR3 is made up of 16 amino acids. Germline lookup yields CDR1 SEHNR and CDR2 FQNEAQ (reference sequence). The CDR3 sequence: CASSLGTSGMTDTQYF. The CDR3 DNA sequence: TGTGCCAGCAGCTTAGGGACTAGCGGGATGACAGATACGCAGTATTTT.

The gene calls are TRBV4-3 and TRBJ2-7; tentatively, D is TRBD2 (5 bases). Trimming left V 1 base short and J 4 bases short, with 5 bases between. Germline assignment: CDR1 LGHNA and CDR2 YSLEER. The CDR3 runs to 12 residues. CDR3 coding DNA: TGCGCCAGCAGCCAAGGGAGGTACGAGCAGTACTTC. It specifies CASSQGRYEQYF.

The CDR3 bases are TGTGCCAGCAGCCAAGATTTGACGTTCCCAGGGACTAGCGGGAGGGCCGACGAGCAGTACTTC. It encodes CASSQDLTFPGTSGRADEQYF. The chain recombines TRBV3-1 (or the pseudogene TRBV3-2) with TRBJ2-7, with 16 bases matching TRBD2. Germline-derived CDR1 and CDR2 are LGHDT and YNNKEL (reference sequence). The V segment lost 0 bases and the J segment 5 bases; nucleotides outside the gene matches: 16. The CDR3 runs to 21 residues.

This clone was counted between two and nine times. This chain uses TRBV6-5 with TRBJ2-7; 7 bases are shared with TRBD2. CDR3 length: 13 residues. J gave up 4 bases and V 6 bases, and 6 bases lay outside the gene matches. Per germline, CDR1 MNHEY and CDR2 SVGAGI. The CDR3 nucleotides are TGTGCCAGCAGGAGGGGAGCGGGATACGAGCAGTACTTC. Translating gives CASRRGAGYEQYF.

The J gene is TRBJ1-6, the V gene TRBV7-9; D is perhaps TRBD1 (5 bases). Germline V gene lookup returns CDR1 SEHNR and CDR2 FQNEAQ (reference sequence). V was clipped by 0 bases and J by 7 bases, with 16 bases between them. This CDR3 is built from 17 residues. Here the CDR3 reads CASSLAGSLTENSPLHF. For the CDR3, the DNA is TGTGCCAGCAGCTTAGCCGGGAGCTTGACAGAGAATTCACCCCTCCACTTT.

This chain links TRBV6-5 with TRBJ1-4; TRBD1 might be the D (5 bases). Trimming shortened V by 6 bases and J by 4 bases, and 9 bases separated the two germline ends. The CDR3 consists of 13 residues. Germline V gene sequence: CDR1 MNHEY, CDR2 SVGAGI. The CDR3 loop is CASRGGFNEKLFF. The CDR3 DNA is TGTGCCAGCAGGGGGGGGTTTAATGAAAAACTGTTTTTT.

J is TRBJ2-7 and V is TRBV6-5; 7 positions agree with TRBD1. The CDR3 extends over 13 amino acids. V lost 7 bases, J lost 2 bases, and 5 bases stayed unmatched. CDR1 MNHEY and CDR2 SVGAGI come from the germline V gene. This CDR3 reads CASNRDRAYEQYF. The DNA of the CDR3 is TGTGCCAGCAACCGGGACAGAGCCTACGAGCAGTACTTC.

CDR3 residues: CASSSNVGAGNEKLFF. The CDR3, as DNA: TGTGCCAGCAGTTCGAACGTTGGGGCCGGTAATGAAAAACTGTTTTTT. The chain combines TRBV6-2 or TRBV6-3 with TRBJ1-4; D might be TRBD1 (5 bases). CDR1 is MNHEY and CDR2 is SVGEGT in the germline V gene. This CDR3 has 16 amino acids. The ends were cut back, 4 bases at V and 4 bases at J, with 16 bases in the middle.

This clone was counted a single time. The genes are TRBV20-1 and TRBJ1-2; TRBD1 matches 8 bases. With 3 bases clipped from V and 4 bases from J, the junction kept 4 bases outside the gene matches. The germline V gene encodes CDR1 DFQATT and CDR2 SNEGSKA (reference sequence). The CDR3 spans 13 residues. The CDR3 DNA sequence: TGCAGTGCTAGTTCGGGGACAGGCTATGGCTACACCTTC. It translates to CSASSGTGYGYTF.

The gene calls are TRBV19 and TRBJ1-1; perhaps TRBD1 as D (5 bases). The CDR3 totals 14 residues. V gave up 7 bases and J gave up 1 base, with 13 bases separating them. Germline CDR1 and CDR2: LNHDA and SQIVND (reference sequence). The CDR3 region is CASKHQGRNTEAFF. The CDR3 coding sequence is TGTGCCAGTAAACATCAGGGAAGGAACACTGAAGCTTTCTTT.

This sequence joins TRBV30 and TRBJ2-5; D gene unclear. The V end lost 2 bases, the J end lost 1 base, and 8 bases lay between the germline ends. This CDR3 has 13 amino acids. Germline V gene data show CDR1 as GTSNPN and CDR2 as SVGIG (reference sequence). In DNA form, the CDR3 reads TGTGCCTGGAGTCCCCAGGTCCAAGAGACCCAGTACTTC. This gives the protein CAWSPQVQETQYF.

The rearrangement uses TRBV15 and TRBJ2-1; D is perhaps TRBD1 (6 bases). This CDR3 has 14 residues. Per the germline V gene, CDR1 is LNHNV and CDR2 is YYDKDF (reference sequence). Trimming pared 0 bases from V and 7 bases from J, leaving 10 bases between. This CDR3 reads CATSRDYRENEQFF. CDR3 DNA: TGTGCCACCAGCAGAGATTACAGGGAAAATGAGCAGTTCTTC.

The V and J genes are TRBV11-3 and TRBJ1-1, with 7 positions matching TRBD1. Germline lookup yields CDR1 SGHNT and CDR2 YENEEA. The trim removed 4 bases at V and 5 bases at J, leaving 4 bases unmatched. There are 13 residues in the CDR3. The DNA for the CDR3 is TGTGCCAGCAGCTCTTACAGGGGTACTGAAGCTTTCTTT. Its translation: CASSSYRGTEAFF. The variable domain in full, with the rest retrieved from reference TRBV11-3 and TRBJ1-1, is EAGVVQSPRYKIIEKKQPVAFWCNPISGHNTLYWYLQNLGQGPELLIRYENEEAVDDSQLPKDRFSAERLKGVDSTLKIQPAELGDSAVYLCASSSYRGTEAFFGQGTRLTVV.

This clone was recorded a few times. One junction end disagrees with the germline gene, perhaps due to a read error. CDR3 sequence: CASSLGGQGGETQYF. The CDR3 region has the DNA TGTGCTAGCAGCTTAGGGGGACAGGGGGGAGAGACCCAGTACTTC. The J gene is TRBJ2-5, the V gene TRBV7-7; 11 bases are a match to TRBD1. There are 15 residues in the CDR3. Germline CDR1 SSHAT, CDR2 FNYEAQ (reference sequence).

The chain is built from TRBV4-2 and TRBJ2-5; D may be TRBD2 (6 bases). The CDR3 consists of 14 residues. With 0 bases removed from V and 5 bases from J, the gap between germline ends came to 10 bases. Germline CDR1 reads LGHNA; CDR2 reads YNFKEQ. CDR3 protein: CASSQDRAGETQYF. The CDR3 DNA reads TGTGCCAGCAGCCAAGACAGGGCGGGGGAGACCCAGTACTTC.

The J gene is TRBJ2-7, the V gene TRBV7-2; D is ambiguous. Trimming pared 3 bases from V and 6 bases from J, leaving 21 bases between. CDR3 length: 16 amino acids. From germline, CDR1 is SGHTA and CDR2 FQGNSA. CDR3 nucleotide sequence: TGTGCCAGCAGCTTCCAAACTCCCACCCCTTCCGGCGAGCAGTACTTC. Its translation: CASSFQTPTPSGEQYF.

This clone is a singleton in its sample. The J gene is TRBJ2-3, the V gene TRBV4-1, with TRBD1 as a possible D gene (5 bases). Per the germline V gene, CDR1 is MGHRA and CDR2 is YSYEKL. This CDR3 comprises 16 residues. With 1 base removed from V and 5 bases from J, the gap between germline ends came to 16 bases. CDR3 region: CASSQGSDTSLDTQYF. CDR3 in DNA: TGCGCCAGCAGCCAAGGGTCGGACACGTCTCTAGATACGCAGTATTTT.

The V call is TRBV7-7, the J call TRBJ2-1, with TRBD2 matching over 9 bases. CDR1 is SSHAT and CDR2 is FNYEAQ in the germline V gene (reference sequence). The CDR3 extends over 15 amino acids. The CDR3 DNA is TGTGCTAGCCGCCGGCGCGGGGGGGGGAACAATGAGCAGTTCTTC. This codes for CASRRRGGGNNEQFF.

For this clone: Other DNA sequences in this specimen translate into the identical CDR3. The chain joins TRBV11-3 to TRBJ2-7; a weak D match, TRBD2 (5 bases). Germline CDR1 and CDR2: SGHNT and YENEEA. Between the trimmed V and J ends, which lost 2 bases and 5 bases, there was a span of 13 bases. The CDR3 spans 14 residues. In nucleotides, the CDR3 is TGTGCCAGCAGCTTAACTAGTGGGAGTGACGAGCAGTACTTC. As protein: CASSLTSGSDEQYF.

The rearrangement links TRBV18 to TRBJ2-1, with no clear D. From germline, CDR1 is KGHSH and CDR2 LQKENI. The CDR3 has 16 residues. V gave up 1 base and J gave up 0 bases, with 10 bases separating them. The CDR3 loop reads CASSPRAESSYNEQFF. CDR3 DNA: TGTGCCAGCTCACCACGGGCAGAGAGCTCCTACAATGAGCAGTTCTTC.

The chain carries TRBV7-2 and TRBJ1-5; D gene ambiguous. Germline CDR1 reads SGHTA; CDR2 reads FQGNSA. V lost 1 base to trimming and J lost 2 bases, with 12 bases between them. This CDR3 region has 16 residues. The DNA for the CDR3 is TGTGCCAGCAGCTTAGAGACACACTCTGGCAATCAGCCCCAGCATTTT. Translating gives CASSLETHSGNQPQHF.

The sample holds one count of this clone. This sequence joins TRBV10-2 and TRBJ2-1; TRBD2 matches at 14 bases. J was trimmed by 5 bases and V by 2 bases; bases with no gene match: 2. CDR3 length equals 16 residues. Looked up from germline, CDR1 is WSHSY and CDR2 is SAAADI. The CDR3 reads CASSERGLAGDNEQFF. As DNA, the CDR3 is TGCGCCAGCAGTGAGCGGGGACTAGCGGGAGACAATGAGCAGTTCTTC.

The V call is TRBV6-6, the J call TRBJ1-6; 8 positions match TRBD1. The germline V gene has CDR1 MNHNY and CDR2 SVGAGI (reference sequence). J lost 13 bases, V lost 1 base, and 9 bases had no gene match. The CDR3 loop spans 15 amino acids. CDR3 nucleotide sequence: TGTGCCAGCAGTTACTTCCGGGACAGGCTGGGTCCCCTCCACTTT. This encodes CASSYFRDRLGPLHF.